The TCR beta chain under discussion was sequenced for a study of tumor-infiltrating lymphocytes in primary liver carcinoma (dated by TCRdb to 2016 to 2017). Background for the entire study: The five patients, three men and two women aged 30 to 69 years, had hepatocellular carcinoma (four) or combined HCC and intrahepatic cholangiocarcinoma (one). The five patients had tumors of stage T1-T3 N0M0, with maximum diameters ranging from about 4 to 11 cm. Each sample produced about 3.5 to 7.13 million productive TCRbeta reads, and read depth showed no significant difference between tissue types. The study combined TCRbeta repertoire sequencing, expression microarrays and whole-exome sequencing across five regions of each liver tumor, with adjacent normal tissue and blood. TCRbeta repertoire sequencing covered 35 or so specimens from 5 patients: around 25 tumor regions, 5 adjacent noncancerous liver tissues and 5 peripheral blood samples. The 25 or so tumor region samples were profiled with Agilent mRNA microarrays so that TCRbeta repertoire diversity could be related to the local molecular phenotype. Reproducibility between technical replicate repertoires was high, with correlation coefficients above 0.95 and mean shared-clone rates about 0.9.

TCRbeta-specific cDNA was reverse-transcribed from around 0.45 ug total RNA using a constant-region primer and ProtoScript II reverse transcriptase. Construction of the TCRbeta libraries relied on three nested rounds of multiplex PCR, following a slightly modified ARM-PCR procedure. Sample barcodes and Illumina adapters were added in a final 25-cycle PCR with Deep VentR polymerase. Amplicons of 200-500 bp were gel-purified with a QIAquick gel extraction kit before sequencing. The TCRbeta amplicons were sequenced with 250-bp paired-end reads on an Illumina HiSeq 2500. In the authors' own workflow: Quality trimming of reads was performed with Trimmomatic v0.33, and paired reads were merged with FLASH v1.2.11 so that full CDR3 sequences could be recovered. MiGEC v1.2.1b assigned V, D and J germline segments to the rearranged TCRbeta sequences. VDJtools v1.0.0 computed clonotype statistics and Shannon-Wiener diversity indices. To reduce sampling bias, subsequent analyses other than the diversity analysis used only the 250 most abundant clonotypes in each sample. The raw public reads went through TCRdb reprocessing: fastp at Q25, MiXCR clone calling, in-frame beta chains kept. Identical CDR3 protein sequences are pooled into one entry, listed with their most common genes and DNA. In this record, the V and J calls reflect TCRdb's handling and not the investigators' own analysis. Within this sample are tens of thousands of distinct CDR3 sequences, with around three quarters of them counted one time only. Of the sample, approximately 30% is held by the ten largest clones.

Results the study describes overall, beyond this receptor: Only roughly 7-24% of top clones appeared in all five regions of a tumor, which suggests that tumor-infiltrating T cells are spatially heterogeneous. Comparison of CD4+ and CD8+ T cell repertoires was precluded by the use of bulk unsorted samples. A significantly larger repertoire fraction was made up by the top 250 clones in tumors than in blood (p = 0.039). With just a handful of patients in the study, the authors point out that the findings should be validated in a larger study. Only the TCR beta chain was sequenced, which likely underestimates true repertoire diversity because unpaired alpha chains were not captured. Repertoire overlap was higher between tumor regions (mean about 36%) than tumor-adjacent (around 17%) or tumor-blood (approximately 15%) pairs, consistent with antigen-driven expansion.

This clonotype was counted many times. No cognate antigen has been identified for it. It has no much larger one-base neighbor in the sample; base qualities were not kept. Total RNA and DNA were co-extracted from about 19-30 mg of bulk tissue with the AllPrep DNA/RNA mini kit, without cell sorting. Surgical resection was performed in China between 2015 and 2016 on about five patients with histopathologically diagnosed primary liver carcinoma. Chronic HBV infection was present in the patients, and the patients were treatment-naive at sampling. Each tumor was sampled at five spatially separated regions: the superior, inferior, left-lateral and right-lateral poles and the tumor centre. According to histology, viable tumor cells made up more than 75% of every tumor sample. Fresh tumor and adjacent tissue pieces were bisected; one half was stored in RNAlater at -80°C, the other sent for histology. Sequencing input: liver tumor tissue from sampling region 3. The cell subset or site tag for this specimen amounts to: tumor region T3, left-lateral pole. The source is a man aged 35 to 55 with primary liver carcinoma and hepatitis B virus infection.

The CDR3 in this case is CASSSAWGTSMNTEAFF. The DNA sequence is as follows: TGTGCCAGCAGTTCAGCCTGGGGGACATCAATGAACACTGAAGCTTTCTTT. The chain links TRBV12-3 or TRBV12-4 with TRBJ1-1, with a weak D call of TRBD1 (6 bases match). Trimming costs V 4 bases and J 0 bases, and their ends lie 18 bases apart. The CDR3 sequence holds 17 residues, the cysteine and phenylalanine included. The sequence is cut down to CDR3 DNA, 51 bases in frame from base 1.